These T cell receptor beta chains were read from a single sample in a study of blood T cell repertoires in COVID-19. The table came from immunoSEQ multiplex PCR; TCRdb's copy has only in-frame clones and leaves some out. The sample lists over 30,000 clones; 81% were seen once. The sequenced sample consisted of peripheral blood. These receptors came from a man older than 75 with active or convalescent COVID-19. The CDR3 runs from the conserved cysteine through the conserved F or W. Fields, in order: D gene, J gene, V gene, clone size, CDR3 DNA, CDR3 protein. D genes are given only for firm matches. Clone size is shown for a subset of rows, as once, few, many or a class of expanded clone.

>.|TRBJ2-7|TRBV20-1|.
TGCAGTGGTGGGGCGGGAAACGAGCAGTACTTC
CSGGAGNEQYF
>.|TRBJ2-7|TRBV21-1|once
TGTGCCAGCAGCAATTATGCTAGTCGCGAGCAGTACTTC
CASSNYASREQYF
>TRBD1|TRBJ2-1|TRBV9|.
TGTGCCAGCAGCGTCAGGGACAGGGAGGCTGCTGAGCAGTTCTTC
CASSVRDREAAEQFF
>.|TRBJ1-3|TRBV9|few
TGTGCCAGCAGCCGAGAGCCATTTCGGGGAAACACCATATATTTT
CASSREPFRGNTIYF
>TRBD2|TRBJ2-2|TRBV3-1/TRBV3-2|.
TGTGCCAGCGGGCTAGCGGGAGCTCAAACGGGCACCGGGGAGCTGTTTTTT
CASGLAGAQTGTGELFF
>.|TRBJ1-2|TRBV5-6|.
TGTGCCAGCAGTTTCGACCCTGACACGGATGGCTACACCTTC
CASSFDPDTDGYTF
>.|TRBJ1-2|TRBV9|.
TGTGCCAGCAGCGTCTCAGCTAACTATGGCTACACCTTC
CASSVSANYGYTF
>.|TRBJ2-7|TRBV9|.
TGTGCCAGCAGCGTAGCTAACGGGGGCGAGCAGTACTTC
CASSVANGGEQYF
>.|TRBJ2-7|TRBV29-1|.
TGCAGCGTTGAAGGGGGAGGTCTGCGGAGGGGCGAGCAGTACTTC
CSVEGGGLRRGEQYF
>TRBD1|TRBJ2-1|TRBV10-1|few
TGCGCCAGCAGAATCGGGACAGATATCAATGAGCAGTTCTTC
CASRIGTDINEQFF
>TRBD1|TRBJ2-2|TRBV9|few
TGTGCCAGCAGCCCATTCCACAGGGGGCAAAGCACCGGGGAGCTGTTTTTT
CASSPFHRGQSTGELFF
>TRBD1|TRBJ2-5|TRBV5-1|.
TGCGCCAGCAGCTTAAGGACAGGGGGGGAAGAGACCCAGTACTTC
CASSLRTGGEETQYF
>TRBD2|TRBJ2-7|TRBV28|once
TGTGCCACCCGAAAGGGTAGGACTAGTTTCTTCGAGCAGTACTTC
CATRKGRTSFFEQYF
>TRBD2|TRBJ2-1|TRBV5-8|.
TGTGCCAGCAGCTTGACTAGCGGGGGGAACAATGAGCAGTTCTTC
CASSLTSGGNNEQFF
>.|TRBJ2-2|TRBV18|.
TGTGCCAGCTCACCACTGGGATCCGGGGTGAGCACCGGGGAGCTGTTTTTT
CASSPLGSGVSTGELFF
>.|TRBJ1-1|TRBV1|.
TGCACCAGCAGCCAGACTTTAGCTGTGACAGGGGGCTCGGCTTTCTTT
CTSSQTLAVTGGSAFF
>.|TRBJ2-1|TRBV4-2|.
TGTGCCAGCAGCCAAGAGTGGGACTCCCGTTTTGAGCAGTTCTTC
CASSQEWDSRFEQFF
>.|TRBJ2-7|TRBV5-1|once
TGCGCCAGCAGACCCCAGATTGGAGCAGCCTACGAGCAGTACTTC
CASRPQIGAAYEQYF
>.|TRBJ1-4|TRBV9|once
TGTGCCAGCAGCGTAGGTGGCAGTCGAAATGAAAAACTGTTTTTT
CASSVGGSRNEKLFF
>.|TRBJ1-2|TRBV6-2/TRBV6-3|.
TGTGCCAGCAGTGACCTACAGGCGCCAACCTTC
CASSDLQAPTF
>TRBD2|TRBJ2-1|TRBV7-2|.
TGTGCCAGCAGCTTGGGTAGCGGGGGGGTTTATGAGCAGTTCTTC
CASSLGSGGVYEQFF
>.|TRBJ2-5|TRBV7-9|.
TGTGCCAGCAGCTTAGCCTCGGACGGACTCACCCCGTACTTC
CASSLASDGLTPYF
>.|TRBJ2-2|TRBV4-3|.
TGCGCCAGCAGCCAAGATCTAACTACCACCGGGGAGCTGTTTTTT
CASSQDLTTTGELFF
>TRBD1|TRBJ1-3|TRBV30|.
TGTGCCTGGAGCAGGGACAGGGGCTTTGGAAACACCATATATTTT
CAWSRDRGFGNTIYF
>.|TRBJ2-5|TRBV7-6|once
TGTGCCAGCAGCTTAGGGTTAGCGGTTAGGGAGACCCAGTACTTC
CASSLGLAVRETQYF
>.|TRBJ2-2|TRBV9|.
TGTGCCAGCAGCGCCGTGATCGGCGGGGAGCTGTTTTTT
CASSAVIGGELFF
>.|TRBJ2-4|TRBV6-6|.
TGTGCCAGCGGGGGAGGATGGACTACAAACATTCAGTACTTC
CASGGGWTTNIQYF
>.|TRBJ1-1|TRBV12-3/TRBV12-4|.
TGTGCCAGCAGTGCCACCGAGGGGGCTGAAGCTTTCTTT
CASSATEGAEAFF
>TRBD2|TRBJ2-1|TRBV4-3|.
TGCGCCAGCAGCCACATAGCGGGGGGGTCGATCGGTGAGCAGTTCTTC
CASSHIAGGSIGEQFF
>.|TRBJ2-7|TRBV27|.
TGTGCCAGCTCCCTCACAGCTTCCTACGAGCAGTACTTC
CASSLTASYEQYF
>TRBD1|TRBJ1-4|TRBV5-1|.
TGCGCCAGCAGCGCGATCGGACAGGGCGGTGAAAAACTGTTTTTT
CASSAIGQGGEKLFF
>TRBD1|TRBJ2-7|TRBV5-1|.
TGCGCCAGCAGCACAGGGGACTACGAGCAGTACTTC
CASSTGDYEQYF
>.|TRBJ2-1|TRBV13|.
TGTGCCAGTGGGGGCGTATACAATGAGCAGTTCTTC
CASGGVYNEQFF
>.|TRBJ1-1|TRBV21-1|once
TGTGCCAGCAGCAAGGCCAGAGAAGCTTTCTTT
CASSKAREAFF
>.|TRBJ2-1|TRBV7-9|.
TGTGCCAGCAGCTTAGTTAGCCTCTACAATGAGCAGTTCTTC
CASSLVSLYNEQFF
>.|TRBJ1-1|TRBV7-9|.
TGTGCCAGCACTATACGGGACACCGAGAGCACTGAAGCTTTCTTT
CASTIRDTESTEAFF
>TRBD1|TRBJ1-2|TRBV19|.
TGTGCCAGTAGCCGAACAGGGGGGCGAGGCTATGGCTACACCTTC
CASSRTGGRGYGYTF
>.|TRBJ2-7|TRBV11-3|.
TGTGCCAGCAGCTTAGACGCGAACGAGCAGTACTTC
CASSLDANEQYF
>.|TRBJ2-1|TRBV5-6|many
TGTGCCAGCAGCTTGGCCCGGTTTTACAATGAGCAGTTCTTC
CASSLARFYNEQFF
>.|TRBJ2-2|TRBV7-2|once
TGTGCCAGCAGCTCTCCCCGGGACACCGGGGAGCTGTTTTTT
CASSSPRDTGELFF
>TRBD1|TRBJ1-2|TRBV15|.
TGTGCCACCAGCAGAGCTACAGGGGTAAACTATGGCTACACCTTC
CATSRATGVNYGYTF
>.|TRBJ1-2|TRBV10-1|.
TGCGCCAGCAGTGGCCCTAGGGGCGGCTACACCTTC
CASSGPRGGYTF
>TRBD1|TRBJ1-1|TRBV5-4|once
TGTGCCAGCAGTCACAGGGACAGGCCCACTGAAGCTTTCTTT
CASSHRDRPTEAFF
>TRBD1|TRBJ1-1|TRBV3-1/TRBV3-2|.
TGTGCCAGCAGCCAATCGGGACAGGGGGACACTGAAGCTTTCTTT
CASSQSGQGDTEAFF
>.|TRBJ2-5|TRBV11-2|.
TGTGCCAGCAGCATGCGGGAGACCCAGTACTTC
CASSMRETQYF
>TRBD2|TRBJ2-5|TRBV7-2|.
TGTGCCAGCAGCTTAGCGGCGCGGGGGGTCGAGACCCAGTACTTC
CASSLAARGVETQYF
>.|TRBJ1-5|TRBV19|few
TGTGCCAGTAGTATCGTAGGGGCGACTTATAGCAATCAGCCCCAGCATTTT
CASSIVGATYSNQPQHF
>.|TRBJ1-1|TRBV7-6|.
TGTGCCAGCAGCTTAATAAACACTGAAGCTTTCTTT
CASSLINTEAFF
>.|TRBJ2-3|TRBV25-1|.
TGTGCCAGCAGTCCGGGTACTTGGTCCCCAGATACGCAGTATTTT
CASSPGTWSPDTQYF
>TRBD2|TRBJ2-1|TRBV15|.
TGTGCCACCAGCAGGGGGACTAGCGGCTACAATGAGCAGTTCTTC
CATSRGTSGYNEQFF
>.|TRBJ2-7|TRBV18|.
TGTGCCAGCTCACCTCTACGACTAGGAACCTACGAGCAGTACTTC
CASSPLRLGTYEQYF